Listed below are T cell receptor beta chains from one sample, sequenced in a study of cytomegalovirus exposure and HLA in healthy donors. The data were produced by immunoSEQ multiplex PCR, yet TCRdb's version contains in-frame clones alone and is incomplete. The table has roughly 180,000 clones, about 89% seen once. The material sequenced was PBMCs. The receptors shown here come from a young man in good health and CMV-seropositive. The CDR3 runs from the conserved cysteine through the conserved F or W. The D gene is left open where the match is weak. Expanded clones get a size class; other rows say once, few or many, or leave the size out.

d_call: .
v_call: TRBV13
j_call: TRBJ2-7
clone_size: .
cdr3_nt: TGTGCCAGCAGCTCCGGGACTTCTGACTACGAGCAGTACTTC
cdr3_aa: CASSSGTSDYEQYF

d_call: .
v_call: TRBV14
j_call: TRBJ2-7
clone_size: few
cdr3_nt: TGTGCCAGCAGCCAAGTACGCTACGAGCAGTACTTC
cdr3_aa: CASSQVRYEQYF

d_call: TRBD1
v_call: TRBV19
j_call: TRBJ1-2
clone_size: .
cdr3_nt: TGTGCCAGTAGCCCGACAGGGAGCAATGGCTACACCTTC
cdr3_aa: CASSPTGSNGYTF

d_call: TRBD2
v_call: TRBV10-1
j_call: TRBJ2-1
clone_size: .
cdr3_nt: TGCGCCAGCCGCCGCGGGAGTAGCGATGAGCAGTTCTTC
cdr3_aa: CASRRGSSDEQFF

d_call: .
v_call: TRBV30
j_call: TRBJ1-5
clone_size: .
cdr3_nt: TGTGCCTACGGGATCAGGGGCGGAATAAGCAATCAGCCCCAGCATTTT
cdr3_aa: CAYGIRGGISNQPQHF

d_call: .
v_call: TRBV6-5
j_call: TRBJ1-4
clone_size: .
cdr3_nt: TGTGCCAGCAGCCCAGGGGCGGCGATTAATGAAAAACTGTTTTTT
cdr3_aa: CASSPGAAINEKLFF

d_call: .
v_call: TRBV30
j_call: TRBJ1-4
clone_size: .
cdr3_nt: TGTGCCTGGGGATCCGGTACGGATGATGAAAAACTGTTTTTT
cdr3_aa: CAWGSGTDDEKLFF

d_call: TRBD2
v_call: TRBV7-3
j_call: TRBJ2-1
clone_size: .
cdr3_nt: TGTGCCAGCAGTGCGGGGGGGACCTTCAATGAGCAGTTCTTC
cdr3_aa: CASSAGGTFNEQFF

d_call: .
v_call: TRBV7-2
j_call: TRBJ1-2
clone_size: .
cdr3_nt: TGTGCCAGCAGCTTAGTTGGGACGAACTATGGCTACACCTTC
cdr3_aa: CASSLVGTNYGYTF

d_call: .
v_call: TRBV18
j_call: TRBJ2-7
clone_size: .
cdr3_nt: TGTGCCAGCTCACCACCGAATGGTGGCCTGAGCTCCTACGAGCAGTACTTC
cdr3_aa: CASSPPNGGLSSYEQYF

d_call: .
v_call: TRBV14
j_call: TRBJ1-6
clone_size: .
cdr3_nt: TGTGCCAGCAGCCAAGGCAGGTATAATTCACCCCTCCACTTT
cdr3_aa: CASSQGRYNSPLHF

d_call: .
v_call: TRBV29-1
j_call: TRBJ1-4
clone_size: .
cdr3_nt: TGCAGCGTTGTCTCGGGGTCAACTAATGAAAAACTGTTTTTT
cdr3_aa: CSVVSGSTNEKLFF

d_call: TRBD1
v_call: TRBV6-5
j_call: TRBJ2-2
clone_size: once
cdr3_nt: TGTGCCAGCAGTCCCTCCCTCACAGGGGCCGGGGAGCTGTTTTTT
cdr3_aa: CASSPSLTGAGELFF